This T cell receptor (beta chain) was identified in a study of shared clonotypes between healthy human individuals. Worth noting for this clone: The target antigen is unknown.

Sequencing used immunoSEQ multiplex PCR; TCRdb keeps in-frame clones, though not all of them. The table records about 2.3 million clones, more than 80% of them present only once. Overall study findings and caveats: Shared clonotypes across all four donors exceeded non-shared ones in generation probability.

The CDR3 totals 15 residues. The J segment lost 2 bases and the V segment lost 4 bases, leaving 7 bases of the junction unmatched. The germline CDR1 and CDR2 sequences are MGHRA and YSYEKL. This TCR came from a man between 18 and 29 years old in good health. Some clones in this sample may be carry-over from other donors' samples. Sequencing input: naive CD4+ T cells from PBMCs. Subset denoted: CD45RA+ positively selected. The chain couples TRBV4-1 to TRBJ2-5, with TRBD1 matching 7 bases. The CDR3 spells CASSPGTVEQETQYF. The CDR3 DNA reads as TGCGCCAGCAGCCCGGGGACAGTGGAACAAGAGACCCAGTACTTC.